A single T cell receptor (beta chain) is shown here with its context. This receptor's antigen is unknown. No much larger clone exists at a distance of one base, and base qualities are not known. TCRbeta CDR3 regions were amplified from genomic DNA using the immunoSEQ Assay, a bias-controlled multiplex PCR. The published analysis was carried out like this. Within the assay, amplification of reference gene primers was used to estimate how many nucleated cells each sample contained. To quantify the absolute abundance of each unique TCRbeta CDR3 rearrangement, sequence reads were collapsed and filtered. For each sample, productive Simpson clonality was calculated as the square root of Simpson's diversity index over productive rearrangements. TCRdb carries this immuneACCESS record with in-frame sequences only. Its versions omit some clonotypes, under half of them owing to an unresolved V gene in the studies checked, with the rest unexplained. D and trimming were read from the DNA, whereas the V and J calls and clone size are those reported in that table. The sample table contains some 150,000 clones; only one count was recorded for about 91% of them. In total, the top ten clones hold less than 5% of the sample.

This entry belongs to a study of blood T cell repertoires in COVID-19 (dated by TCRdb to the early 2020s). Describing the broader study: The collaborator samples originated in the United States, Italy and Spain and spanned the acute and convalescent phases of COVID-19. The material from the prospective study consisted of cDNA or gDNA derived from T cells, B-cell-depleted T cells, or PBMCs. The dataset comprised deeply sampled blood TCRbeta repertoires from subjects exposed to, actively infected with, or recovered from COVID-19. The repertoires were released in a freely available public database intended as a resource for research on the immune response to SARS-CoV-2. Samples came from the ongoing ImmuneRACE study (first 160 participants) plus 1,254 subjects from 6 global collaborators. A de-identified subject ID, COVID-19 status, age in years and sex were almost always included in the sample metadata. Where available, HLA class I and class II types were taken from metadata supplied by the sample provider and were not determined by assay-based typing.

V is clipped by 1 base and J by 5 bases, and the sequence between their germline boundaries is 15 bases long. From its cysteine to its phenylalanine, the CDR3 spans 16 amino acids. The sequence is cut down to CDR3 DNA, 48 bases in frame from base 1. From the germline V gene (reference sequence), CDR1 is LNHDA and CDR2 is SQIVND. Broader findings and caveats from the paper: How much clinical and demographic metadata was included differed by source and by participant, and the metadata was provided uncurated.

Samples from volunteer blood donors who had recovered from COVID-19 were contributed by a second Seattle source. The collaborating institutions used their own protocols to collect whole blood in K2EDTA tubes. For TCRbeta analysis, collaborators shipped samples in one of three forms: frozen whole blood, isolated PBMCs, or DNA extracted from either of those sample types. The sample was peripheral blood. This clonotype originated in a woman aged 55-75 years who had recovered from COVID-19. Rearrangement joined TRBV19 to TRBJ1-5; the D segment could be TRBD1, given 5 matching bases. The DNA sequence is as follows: TGTGCCAGTAGTATAGGCGAGGGCGGGGGATATCAGCCCCAGCATTTT. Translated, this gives CASSIGEGGGYQPQHF.